This passage covers 20 T cell receptor beta chains from one sample sequenced in a study of blood T cell repertoires in COVID-19. Clones were read by immunoSEQ multiplex PCR, and TCRdb kept only the in-frame ones, dropping some. The table includes 85,000 to 120,000 clones, roughly 80% detected once. What was sequenced was peripheral blood. The origin of the receptors is a human donor in a cohort sampled during active COVID-19.

The CDR3 here is CASRRGLAGADTQYF. CDR3 bases: TGTGCCAGTCGCCGGGGACTAGCGGGGGCAGATACGCAGTATTTT. The gene calls are TRBV19 and TRBJ2-3; TRBD2 aligns across 14 bases. Unmatched junction bases numbered 5, after V lost 8 bases and J lost 4 bases. Looked up from germline, CDR1 is LNHDA and CDR2 is SQIVND (reference sequence). The CDR3 has 15 amino acids.

The rearrangement joins TRBV7-9 to TRBJ2-1, with 8 bases matching TRBD2. V lost 5 bases, J lost 8 bases, and 11 bases stayed unmatched. Looked up from germline, CDR1 is SEHNR and CDR2 is FQNEAQ (reference sequence). The CDR3 runs to 15 residues. The CDR3 sequence: CASSPPGLGMDEQFF. The DNA for the CDR3 is TGTGCCAGCAGCCCCCCGGGACTAGGGATGGATGAGCAGTTCTTC.

V usage is TRBV28 and J usage is TRBJ2-5; 10 positions match TRBD2. Per germline, CDR1 MDHEN and CDR2 SYDVKM. This CDR3 spans 17 amino acids. V lost 3 bases, J lost 1 base, and 8 bases stayed unmatched. CDR3 in DNA: TGTGCCAGCAGTTTCCCAGCGGGGGGGCCGGGCCAAGAGACCCAGTACTTC. Its protein product is CASSFPAGGPGQETQYF.

CDR3 DNA: TGTGCCAGCATCCAAGGGGGGGGCGGGTACGAGCAGTACTTC. Residues: CASIQGGGGYEQYF. V is TRBV28 and J is TRBJ2-7, with D possibly TRBD2 on 7 matching bases. The CDR3 extends over 14 amino acids. The germline V gene encodes CDR1 MDHEN and CDR2 SYDVKM. V was pared by 7 bases and J by 4 bases, with 17 bases between.

V is TRBV28 and J is TRBJ2-3; 9 bases map to TRBD2. The CDR3 extends over 15 amino acids. Germline CDR1 MDHEN, CDR2 SYDVKM. V gave up 2 bases and J gave up 3 bases; unmatched junction bases: 3. CDR3 protein: CASSLAGGPTDTQYF. The DNA of the CDR3 is TGTGCCAGCAGTTTAGCGGGGGGGCCGACAGATACGCAGTATTTT.

This clone was observed once. As DNA, the CDR3 is TGTGCCAGCAGCCCCCCCGGGGGAGTACACACTGAAGCTTTCTTT. Protein: CASSPPGGVHTEAFF. The V call is TRBV3-1 (or the pseudogene TRBV3-2), the J call TRBJ1-1; TRBD1 might be the D (5 bases). Germline assignment: CDR1 LGHDT and CDR2 YNNKEL (reference sequence). Deletions cut 4 bases from V and 3 bases from J, with 15 bases between. The CDR3 runs 15 residues.

The genes are TRBV4-2 and TRBJ1-3, with TRBD1 matching 7 bases. This CDR3 is built from 15 residues. CDR1 LGHNA and CDR2 YNFKEQ come from the germline V gene. After removal of 2 bases from V and 4 bases from J, the junction contained 5 bases not matched to a gene. The CDR3 spells CASSQSGTAGNTIYF. CDR3 DNA sequence: TGTGCCAGCAGCCAATCCGGGACAGCAGGAAACACCATATATTTT.

The chain is built from TRBV30 and TRBJ2-1, with D maybe TRBD2 (6 bases). Germline loops: CDR1 GTSNPN, CDR2 SVGIG (reference sequence). This CDR3 spans 16 amino acids. The germline V and J ends were trimmed by 5 bases and 2 bases, with 19 bases remaining between them. The CDR3 bases are TGTGCCTGGGGCATCCCCGGGGGTTCCCCCTACAATGAGCAGTTCTTC. Encoded protein: CAWGIPGGSPYNEQFF.

This clone was seen a single time. The chain carries TRBV6-8 and TRBJ1-3; 10 bases are a match to TRBD1. V lost 7 bases, J lost 0 bases, and 6 bases stayed unmatched. Germline-derived CDR1 and CDR2 are MNHGY and SAAAGT. This CDR3 region has 16 residues. CDR3 amino acids: CASTRQGAFSGNTIYF. The DNA of the CDR3 is TGTGCCAGCACCAGACAGGGGGCCTTCTCTGGAAACACCATATATTTT.

Ten or more counts support this clone. The chain recombines TRBV11-2 with TRBJ1-2, with TRBD1 identical over 7 bases. The CDR3 contains 13 residues. Germline V gene lookup returns CDR1 SGHAT and CDR2 FQNNGV. The trim removed 5 bases at V and 5 bases at J, leaving 5 bases unmatched. The CDR3 coding sequence is TGTGCCAGCAGCAACAGGGGCCCATATGGCTACACCTTC. It specifies CASSNRGPYGYTF.

CDR3 sequence reads: CASSPDSSHPNTQYF. The CDR3 nucleotides are TGTGCCAGCAGTCCGGACTCCTCCCATCCAAATACGCAGTATTTT. The genes are TRBV28 and TRBJ2-3, with D maybe TRBD2 (5 bases). CDR3 length: 15 residues. Deletions cut 5 bases from V and 7 bases from J, with 19 bases between. From germline, CDR1 is MDHEN and CDR2 SYDVKM.

The chain couples TRBV28 to TRBJ1-2; D remains unclear. This CDR3 is built from 12 residues. Trimming cost V 2 bases and J 4 bases, with 5 bases left between them. In germline, CDR1 is MDHEN, CDR2 SYDVKM. Here the CDR3 DNA reads TGTGCCAGCAGTTTACGGGGCTATGGCTACACCTTC. Translated, it gives CASSLRGYGYTF.

This clone appeared once. The CDR3 coding sequence is TGTGCCAGCAGGGGGACAGGGTACACTGAAGCTTTCTTT. Translating it yields CASRGTGYTEAFF. V and J are TRBV6-5 and TRBJ1-1; TRBD1 agrees at 9 bases. Germline CDR1 and CDR2: MNHEY and SVGAGI. With V trimmed by 6 bases and J by 3 bases, 2 bases remained unmatched. The length of the CDR3 is 13 residues.

The J gene is TRBJ2-5, the V gene TRBV6-6, with 7 nucleotides matching TRBD1. This CDR3 comprises 14 residues. CDR1 and CDR2 from the germline V gene are MNHNY and SVGAGI (reference sequence). With V trimmed by 3 bases and J by 2 bases, 3 bases remained unmatched. This CDR3 is CASSYQGEQETQYF. DNA for the CDR3: TGTGCCAGCAGTTATCAGGGGGAGCAAGAGACCCAGTACTTC.

The chain links TRBV11-2 to TRBJ1-6; D perhaps matches TRBD1 (5 bases). The V end was cut by 5 bases, the J end by 4 bases, with 9 bases between. This CDR3 region has 14 residues. Germline V gives CDR1 SGHAT, CDR2 FQNNGV. The CDR3 bases are TGTGCCAGCAGCGGGGCGATATATAATTCACCCCTCCACTTT. Protein product: CASSGAIYNSPLHF.

This clone is labeled medium-sized (0.01 to 0.1%). V usage is TRBV4-1 and J usage is TRBJ2-4; TRBD2 matches at 7 bases. This CDR3 has 18 residues. Trimming at V came to 4 bases and at J to 0 bases, leaving 12 bases not matched to a gene. Per germline, CDR1 MGHRA and CDR2 YSYEKL. Here the CDR3 DNA reads TGCGCCAGCAGCCGCGGGCTAGCGGTACTGCTAGCCAAAAACATTCAGTACTTC. It specifies CASSRGLAVLLAKNIQYF.

The chain is built from TRBV6-5 and TRBJ2-7; D might be TRBD1 (6 bases). The CDR3 length is 12 residues. Germline V gives CDR1 MNHEY, CDR2 SVGAGI. Trimming stripped 6 bases from V and 3 bases from J, with 9 bases between. As DNA, the CDR3 is TGTGCCAGCAGGGACAGCTACTACGAGCAGTACTTC. Translation: CASRDSYYEQYF.

The V gene is TRBV5-4, the J gene TRBJ2-1, with 7 bases fitting TRBD1. Germline V CDR1 and CDR2: SGHNT, YYREEE (reference sequence). This CDR3 is 17 amino acids long. The V gene end was trimmed by 2 bases and the J gene end by 10 bases; junction bases not matched to a gene: 18. The CDR3 region has the DNA TGTGCCAGCAGCTTTGGTCTGGGGACAGCAAAGAGAGGGGAGCAGTTCTTC. Its protein product is CASSFGLGTAKRGEQFF.

DNA for the CDR3: TGCGCCAGCAGCCAAGTTATAGGAGCGATAGGGAGCTCCTACAATGAGCAGTTCTTC. Translated: CASSQVIGAIGSSYNEQFF. This sequence joins TRBV4-1 and TRBJ2-1, with D tentatively TRBD2 (5 bases). The CDR3 contains 19 residues. Germline CDR1 is MGHRA and CDR2 is YSYEKL. V dropped 1 base and J dropped 0 bases, with 19 bases sitting between them.

The V call is TRBV14, the J call TRBJ2-1; 7 nucleotides agree with TRBD1. The CDR3 has 18 amino acids. J was trimmed by 2 bases and V by 1 base; bases with no gene match: 11. CDR1 is SGHDN and CDR2 is FVKESK in the germline V gene. CDR3: CASSQVEGGSPPYNEQFF. The CDR3 DNA sequence: TGTGCCAGCAGCCAAGTGGAAGGGGGCTCTCCCCCCTACAATGAGCAGTTCTTC.